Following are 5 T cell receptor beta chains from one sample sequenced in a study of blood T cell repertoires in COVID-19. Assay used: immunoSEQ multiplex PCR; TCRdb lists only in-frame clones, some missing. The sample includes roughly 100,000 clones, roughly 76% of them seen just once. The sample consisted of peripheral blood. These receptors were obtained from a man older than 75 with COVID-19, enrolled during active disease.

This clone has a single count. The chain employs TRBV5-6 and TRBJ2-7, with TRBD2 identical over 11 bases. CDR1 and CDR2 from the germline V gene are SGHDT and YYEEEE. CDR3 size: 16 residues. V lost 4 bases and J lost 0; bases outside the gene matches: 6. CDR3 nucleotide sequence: TGTGCCAGCAGCCCCCTAGCGGGGGGCCTCTCCTACGAGCAGTACTTC. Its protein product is CASSPLAGGLSYEQYF.

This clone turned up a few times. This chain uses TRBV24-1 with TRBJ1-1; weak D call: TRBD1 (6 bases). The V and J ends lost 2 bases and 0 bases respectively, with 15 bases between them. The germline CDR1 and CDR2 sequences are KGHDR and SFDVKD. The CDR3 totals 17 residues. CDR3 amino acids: CATSDSLRDIMNTEAFF. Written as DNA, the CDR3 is TGTGCCACCAGTGATTCATTAAGGGACATTATGAACACTGAAGCTTTCTTT.

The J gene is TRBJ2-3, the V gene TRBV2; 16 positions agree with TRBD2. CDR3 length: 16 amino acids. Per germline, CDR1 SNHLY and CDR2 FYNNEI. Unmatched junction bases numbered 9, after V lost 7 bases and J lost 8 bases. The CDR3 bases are TGTGCCAGCACCAGAGGGACTAGCGGGAGGGCCCGTACGCAGTATTTT. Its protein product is CASTRGTSGRARTQYF.

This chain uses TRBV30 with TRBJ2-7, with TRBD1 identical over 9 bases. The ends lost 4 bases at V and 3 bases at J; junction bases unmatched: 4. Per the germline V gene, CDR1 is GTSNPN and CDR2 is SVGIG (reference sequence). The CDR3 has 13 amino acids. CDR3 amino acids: CAWMTGGHYEQYF. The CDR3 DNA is TGTGCCTGGATGACAGGGGGTCACTACGAGCAGTACTTC.

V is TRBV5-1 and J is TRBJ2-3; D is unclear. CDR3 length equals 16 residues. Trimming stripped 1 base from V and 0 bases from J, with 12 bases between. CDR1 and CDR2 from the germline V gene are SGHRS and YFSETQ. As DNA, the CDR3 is TGCGCCAGCAGCTTGATGGTCGCAGGAAGCACAGATACGCAGTATTTT. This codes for CASSLMVAGSTDTQYF.